This paragraph reports one TCR beta chain. The data stem from a study of T cell responses to AZD1222 COVID-19 vaccine. Germline V gene lookup returns CDR1 MNHNS and CDR2 SASEGT. The V end was cut by 1 base, the J end by 2 bases, with 21 bases between. This CDR3 comprises 19 residues. The repertoire was sequenced with immunoSEQ multiplex PCR; TCRdb's copy has only in-frame clones and lacks some. The sample contains about 150,000 clones, about 90% of which appear only once. The sequencing used peripheral blood, collected on day 0 of MenACWY control vaccination. V and J are TRBV6-1 and TRBJ1-5; maybe TRBD1 (5 bases). This receptor was obtained from an adult in good health. CDR3 in DNA: TGTGCCAGCAGTGAAGATCGAGGGGCAGGGTTTATGCGCAATCAGCCCCAGCATTTT. Its protein is CASSEDRGAGFMRNQPQHF.